These 22 T cell receptor beta chains originate from one sample sequenced in a study of blood T cell repertoires in COVID-19. The method was immunoSEQ multiplex PCR; TCRdb's version includes in-frame clones alone and lacks a portion of them. This sample has about 71,000 clones; roughly 88% occur once, and the top ten carry about 2.1%. Material for sequencing was peripheral blood. Source of these receptors: a young man with acute or convalescent COVID-19.

The V gene is TRBV28, the J gene TRBJ2-2; D gene uncertain. The CDR3 extends over 13 amino acids. Germline-derived CDR1 and CDR2 are MDHEN and SYDVKM. V lost 8 bases and J lost 3, with 10 bases in between. The CDR3 region has the DNA TGTGCCAGCGAAAAAACAGACACCGGGGAGCTGTTTTTT. It is translated as CASEKTDTGELFF.

The chain links TRBV7-8 to TRBJ2-3; 7 bases match TRBD1. V dropped 8 bases and J dropped 0; count of bases not matched to a gene: 5. Germline V gene sequence: CDR1 SGHVS, CDR2 FQNEAQ. The CDR3 runs 14 residues. The chain's CDR3 is CASGTDHSTDTQYF. The CDR3 bases are TGTGCCAGCGGGACAGACCATAGCACAGATACGCAGTATTTT.

The V gene is TRBV7-2, the J gene TRBJ1-2, with TRBD1 matching over 9 bases. Unmatched junction bases numbered 4, after V lost 4 bases and J lost 7 bases. Germline V gene lookup returns CDR1 SGHTA and CDR2 FQGNSA. The CDR3 spans 13 residues. CDR3 in amino acids: CASSWDRVRGYTF. Here the CDR3 DNA reads TGTGCCAGCAGCTGGGACAGGGTGCGTGGCTACACCTTC.

The V gene is TRBV7-3, the J gene TRBJ1-1; D is ambiguous. The CDR3 totals 13 residues. V dropped 4 bases and J dropped 1 base, with 7 bases sitting between them. Germline loops: CDR1 SGHTA, CDR2 FQGTGA. The CDR3 DNA sequence: TGTGCCAGCAGCTCGACTAGGAACACTGAAGCTTTCTTT. It codes for CASSSTRNTEAFF.

The DNA of the CDR3 is TGTGCCAGCAGTTTAAGAACAGGGCGCGCCTATGGCTACACCTTC. Protein: CASSLRTGRAYGYTF. The rearrangement links TRBV28 to TRBJ1-2, with D tentatively TRBD1 (6 bases). The CDR3 is 15 amino acids. The V gene's germline CDR1 is MDHEN and CDR2 SYDVKM. The V end lost 2 bases, the J end lost 4 bases, and 14 bases lay between the germline ends.

V usage is TRBV13 and J usage is TRBJ2-3; 10 bases are a match to TRBD1. The J segment lost 0 bases and the V segment lost 2 bases, leaving 8 bases of the junction unmatched. CDR1 is PRHDT and CDR2 is FYEKMQ in the germline V gene (reference sequence). CDR3 length equals 18 residues. The CDR3 sequence: CASSLRTGTGASTDTQYF. The CDR3 DNA is TGTGCCAGCAGCTTAAGAACAGGGACAGGGGCCAGCACAGATACGCAGTATTTT.

This clone has just one count. The rearrangement joins TRBV11-2 to TRBJ2-2, with D hard to call. The germline gives CDR1 SGHAT, CDR2 FQNNGV. The CDR3 has 15 amino acids. V was trimmed by 1 base and J by 3 bases, leaving 9 bases between them. For the CDR3, the DNA is TGTGCCAGCAGCTTAGTTCGGCAGGACACCGGGGAGCTGTTTTTT. It translates to CASSLVRQDTGELFF.

The V call is TRBV30, the J call TRBJ1-3, with unresolved D. CDR3 length: 13 amino acids. CDR1 is GTSNPN and CDR2 is SVGIG in the germline V gene (reference sequence). The ends were cut back, 0 bases at V and 2 bases at J, with 5 bases in the middle. The CDR3 sequence: CAWSVGTGNTIYF. In DNA form, the CDR3 reads TGTGCCTGGAGTGTCGGGACTGGAAACACCATATATTTT. Variable domain in full (rest from reference TRBV30 and TRBJ1-3): SQTIHQWPATLVQPVGSPLSLECTVEGTSNPNLYWYRQAAGRGLQLLFYSVGIGQISSEVPQNLSASRPQDRQFILSSKKLLLSDSGFYLCAWSVGTGNTIYFGEGSWLTVV.

V is TRBV19 and J is TRBJ1-2; the D is unclear. V was cut by 3 bases and J by 1 base, with 9 bases left in between. The CDR3 contains 14 residues. Germline V gene data show CDR1 as LNHDA and CDR2 as SQIVND (reference sequence). Written as DNA, the CDR3 is TGTGCCAGTAGTATCCGGGAGGTTAACTATGGCTACACCTTC. Its protein is CASSIREVNYGYTF.

This clone has just a few counts. The chain has TRBV18 and TRBJ1-1; TRBD1 might be the D (6 bases). The length of the CDR3 is 15 residues. Trimming took off 3 bases at V and 3 bases at J, with 14 bases between the two ends. Germline CDR1 KGHSH, CDR2 LQKENI. In DNA, the CDR3 is TGTGCCAGCTCACCGGTCAGGGACATCTACACTGAAGCTTTCTTT. This gives the protein CASSPVRDIYTEAFF.

The chain uses TRBV19 and TRBJ1-1, with TRBD1 as a possible D gene (6 bases). In germline, CDR1 is LNHDA, CDR2 SQIVND (reference sequence). The V and J ends lost 6 bases and 8 bases respectively, with 13 bases between them. This CDR3 is 12 amino acids long. The CDR3 loop is CASSWGRVEAFF. In DNA, the CDR3 is TGTGCCAGTAGCTGGGGGCGCGTGGAAGCTTTCTTT.

This chain links TRBV3-1 (or the pseudogene TRBV3-2) with TRBJ1-5; D possibly corresponds to TRBD1 (6 bases). Trimming shortened V by 0 bases and J by 0 bases, and 21 bases separated the two germline ends. Germline V gives CDR1 LGHDT, CDR2 YNNKEL (reference sequence). The CDR3 length is 20 residues. In DNA, the CDR3 is TGTGCCAGCAGCCAAGATGTTGGGGGGGGGCTGAACACTAGCAATCAGCCCCAGCATTTT. This encodes CASSQDVGGGLNTSNQPQHF.

V usage is TRBV27 and J usage is TRBJ1-2; D is unresolved. This CDR3 region has 13 residues. Germline-derived CDR1 and CDR2 are MNHEY and SMNVEV (reference sequence). Trimming pared 1 base from V and 6 bases from J, leaving 9 bases between. The CDR3 bases are TGTGCCAGCAGTTTATTGGGCACACATGGCTACACCTTC. The encoded protein is CASSLLGTHGYTF.

This clone is medium-sized (0.01 to 0.1%). The chain has TRBV19 and TRBJ1-4, with 10 positions matching TRBD1. The CDR3 consists of 13 residues. V gave up 5 bases and J gave up 14 bases; unmatched junction bases: 8. CDR1 and CDR2 from the germline V gene are LNHDA and SQIVND (reference sequence). DNA for the CDR3: TGTGCCAGTAGTTCCACGCCGGGACAGGGGCTGTTTTTT. It codes for CASSSTPGQGLFF.

This CDR3 reads CASRTTTGPASPLHF. In DNA, the CDR3 is TGCGCCAGCAGAACTACTACAGGGCCGGCTTCACCCCTCCACTTT. The V and J genes are TRBV5-1 and TRBJ1-6; D possibly corresponds to TRBD1 (6 bases). CDR1 is SGHRS, CDR2 YFSETQ, per germline. V lost 5 bases to trimming and J lost 9 bases, with 18 bases between them. The CDR3 totals 15 residues.

This clone showed up just a few times. V gene TRBV7-2 combines with J gene TRBJ1-6; D remains ambiguous. Per germline, CDR1 SGHTA and CDR2 FQGNSA. Trimming removed 2 bases at V and 9 bases at J, with 5 bases between. The CDR3 runs 12 residues. The CDR3 nucleotides are TGTGCCAGCAGCTTAAACAGTTCACCCCTCCACTTT. It translates to CASSLNSSPLHF.

The chain has TRBV2 and TRBJ2-5; no reliable D call. The CDR3 length is 12 residues. Trimming took 8 bases from V and 4 from J, leaving 11 bases between them. Germline V lookup: CDR1 SNHLY, CDR2 FYNNEI. The CDR3 here is CASGRGVETQYF. The CDR3 coding sequence is TGTGCCAGCGGCCGAGGCGTAGAGACCCAGTACTTC.

V usage is TRBV7-9 and J usage is TRBJ2-1; 10 bases line up with TRBD2. Germline loops: CDR1 SEHNR, CDR2 FQNEAQ (reference sequence). V lost 5 bases and J lost 3; bases outside the gene matches: 10. This CDR3 region has 17 residues. The CDR3 loop reads CASSIGVGLADYNEQFF. Written as DNA, the CDR3 is TGTGCCAGCAGCATCGGGGTAGGACTAGCGGACTACAATGAGCAGTTCTTC.

This rearrangement joins TRBV6-5 to TRBJ1-3; D is unclear. The germline gives CDR1 MNHEY, CDR2 SVGAGI. The V end lost 8 bases, the J end lost 0 bases, and 8 bases lay between the germline ends. The CDR3 has 13 amino acids. As DNA, the CDR3 is TGTGCCAGCGCGACAATCTCTGGAAACACCATATATTTT. This gives the protein CASATISGNTIYF.

The J gene is TRBJ2-7, the V gene TRBV29-1, with 9 bases aligning to TRBD1. Per germline, CDR1 SQVTM and CDR2 ANQGSEA. The CDR3 extends over 18 amino acids. Trimming cost V 4 bases and J 2 bases; bases outside gene matches: 18. This CDR3 is CSVAPHPPGQGSTYEQYF. The CDR3 DNA follows: TGCAGCGTTGCCCCCCACCCCCCGGGACAGGGATCAACCTACGAGCAGTACTTC.

This clone has only a few counts. The chain carries TRBV19 and TRBJ2-1, with D maybe TRBD1 (8 bases). V lost 5 bases and J lost 4, with 21 bases in between. There are 17 residues in the CDR3. Per the germline V gene, CDR1 is LNHDA and CDR2 is SQIVND (reference sequence). The CDR3 nucleotides read TGTGCCAGTAGTTCGGACAGGGAGGGATGGTTATACAATGAGCAGTTCTTC. Its translation: CASSSDREGWLYNEQFF.

This clone was counted between two and nine times. The chain joins TRBV5-5 to TRBJ1-5; 7 bases are a match to TRBD1. V trimming: 4 bases; J trimming: 4 bases; junction bases outside the gene matches: 5. Germline V CDR1 and CDR2: SGHKS, YYEKEE (reference sequence). This CDR3 is built from 14 residues. The CDR3 DNA follows: TGTGCCAGCAGCGTGGGACAGTTGAATCAGCCCCAGCATTTT. This translates into CASSVGQLNQPQHF.